The next 32 T cell receptor beta chains were all read from a single sample in a study of T cells after yellow fever vaccination. TCRdb redid the calling of the 5' RACE reads with MiXCR, one entry per CDR3 protein. The sample has nearly 300,000 distinct CDR3 sequences; around 8.6% are singletons. This sample comprised CD4+ T cells sorted from PBMCs, obtained 5 days after the yellow fever booster vaccination. The receptors here all came from a man younger than 30 who received the YFV17D yellow fever vaccine.

This clonotype appeared a few times. This chain connects TRBV10-3 to TRBJ2-3, with 9 bases identical to TRBD2. After removal of 4 bases from V and 5 bases from J, the junction contained 7 bases not matched to a gene. There are 15 residues in the CDR3. CDR1 and CDR2 (germline): ENHRY, SYGVKD. The CDR3 sequence is CAISVRGGRRDTQYF. The CDR3 region has the DNA TGTGCCATCAGTGTGCGGGGGGGCCGTAGAGATACGCAGTATTTT.

The V gene is TRBV29-1, the J gene TRBJ1-1; D is uncertain. CDR1 is SQVTM and CDR2 is ANQGSEA in the germline V gene. Trimming shortened V by 1 base and J by 7 bases, and 13 bases separated the two germline ends. The CDR3 runs to 13 residues. Written as DNA, the CDR3 is TGCAGCGTTGAAGGCCATGCGGGCTTTGAAGCTTTCTTT. Translated, it gives CSVEGHAGFEAFF.

This clonotype has at least ten counts. The chain recombines TRBV12-3 or TRBV12-4 with TRBJ1-1, with a possible D match to TRBD1 (5 bases). This CDR3 is 13 amino acids long. The ends were cut back, 3 bases at V and 4 bases at J, with 9 bases in the middle. The CDR3: CASSFWGATEAFF. CDR3 in DNA: TGTGCCAGCAGTTTCTGGGGCGCCACTGAAGCTTTCTTT.

There are many counts of this clonotype. This chain joins TRBV14 and TRBJ1-4; unclear D gene. Germline CDR1 and CDR2: SGHDN and FVKESK. CDR3 length: 17 residues. V dropped 0 bases and J dropped 4 bases, with 15 bases sitting between them. DNA of the CDR3: TGTGCCAGCAGCCAAGATCGCAGACCCCCTCTTAATGAAAAACTGTTTTTT. Its protein is CASSQDRRPPLNEKLFF.

The rearrangement links TRBV3-2 to TRBJ2-5; the D segment call TRBD1 is taken from the table without a DNA check. TRBV3-2 is an annotated pseudogene. The CDR3 is made up of 15 amino acids. The CDR3 sequence: CASSQRWTVLETQYF. Written as DNA, the CDR3 is TGTGCCAGCAGCCAAAGGTGGACAGTCCTGGAGACCCAGTACTTC.

This clonotype was observed a few times. The chain carries TRBV7-9 and TRBJ1-1; 7 nucleotides match TRBD1. CDR1 SEHNR and CDR2 FQNEAQ come from the germline V gene (reference sequence). The V gene end was trimmed by 5 bases and the J gene end by 4 bases; junction bases not matched to a gene: 7. This CDR3 is 14 amino acids long. The CDR3 DNA is TGTGCCAGCAGCGGAAGGGGGCGGGTCACTGAAGCTTTCTTT. Residues: CASSGRGRVTEAFF.

This clonotype was counted only a few times. V is TRBV12-3 or TRBV12-4 and J is TRBJ2-3, with D maybe TRBD1 (6 bases). With 2 bases removed from V and 10 bases from J, the gap between germline ends came to 10 bases. This CDR3 has 12 amino acids. In DNA form, the CDR3 reads TGTGCCAGCAGTTTAACAGGGTACCCGCAGTATTTT. Translation: CASSLTGYPQYF.

The chain's CDR3 is CASRSSRGLTQETQYF. The CDR3 DNA sequence: TGTGCCAGCAGGTCTTCTAGGGGGCTGACACAAGAGACCCAGTACTTC. This chain links TRBV2 with TRBJ2-5; 7 bases map to TRBD1. The CDR3 has 16 amino acids. J lost 2 bases, V lost 6 bases, and 12 bases had no gene match. The V gene's germline CDR1 is SNHLY and CDR2 FYNNEI.

This clonotype appeared a few times. The chain is built from TRBV2 and TRBJ2-3; no definite D call. The V gene's germline CDR1 is SNHLY and CDR2 FYNNEI. Trimming took 6 bases from V and 0 from J, leaving 10 bases between them. The CDR3 runs to 14 residues. CDR3 in amino acids: CASRKGTSTDTQYF. DNA for the CDR3: TGTGCCAGCAGGAAGGGCACAAGCACAGATACGCAGTATTTT.

This clonotype was found a few times. The V and J genes are TRBV12-3 or TRBV12-4 and TRBJ2-2; D unclear. V gave up 3 bases and J gave up 4 bases, with 9 bases separating them. This CDR3 comprises 14 residues. CDR3: CASSFPPGTGELFF. CDR3 DNA: TGTGCCAGCAGTTTTCCCCCGGGCACCGGGGAGCTGTTTTTT.

This clonotype turned up a few times. V gene TRBV11-2 combines with J gene TRBJ2-2; D is ambiguous. V shed 3 bases and J shed 1 base, with 6 bases lying between them. The CDR3 totals 14 residues. Germline V lookup: CDR1 SGHAT, CDR2 FQNNGV. The CDR3 DNA reads TGTGCCAGCAGCTTTGACTTGAACACCGGGGAGCTGTTTTTT. It codes for CASSFDLNTGELFF.

This clonotype was seen only a few times. This rearrangement joins TRBV5-1 to TRBJ2-7; 7 nucleotides line up with TRBD2. The CDR3 is made up of 14 amino acids. Germline lookup yields CDR1 SGHRS and CDR2 YFSETQ. V lost 4 bases to trimming and J lost 4 bases; unmatched junction nucleotides: 8. DNA of the CDR3: TGCGCCAGCAGCCGATCGGGGGGTGGTTACGAGCAGTACTTC. Amino acids: CASSRSGGGYEQYF.

This clonotype has just a few counts. V usage is TRBV5-1 and J usage is TRBJ2-7; D is perhaps TRBD1 (6 bases). Germline lookup yields CDR1 SGHRS and CDR2 YFSETQ. V was trimmed by 0 bases and J by 0 bases, leaving 13 bases between them. The CDR3 has 16 amino acids. This chain's CDR3 is CASSLGGTSSSYEQYF. In nucleotides, the CDR3 is TGCGCCAGCAGCTTGGGAGGGACATCGTCCTCCTACGAGCAGTACTTC.

V and J are TRBV3-1 and TRBJ2-3; TRBD2 matches 7 bases. There are 15 residues in the CDR3. V lost 0 bases to trimming and J lost 6 bases; unmatched junction nucleotides: 6. Per the germline V gene, CDR1 is LGHDT and CDR2 is YNNKEL (reference sequence). DNA for the CDR3: TGTGCCAGCAGCCAAGACTGGACTAGGAAGGATACGCAGTATTTT. It translates to CASSQDWTRKDTQYF.

The chain is built from TRBV6-4 and TRBJ1-2; no reliable D call. The CDR3 is made up of 14 amino acids. Germline values: CDR1 MRHNA, CDR2 SNTAGT. Trimming took 0 bases from V and 8 from J, leaving 13 bases between them. CDR3 nucleotides: TGTGCCAGCAGTGACTCCGGAGGGAGAAGGGGCTACACCTTC. Its translation: CASSDSGGRRGYTF.

The chain uses TRBV3-1 and TRBJ2-7, with a weak D call TRBD1 (6 bases). Germline V gives CDR1 LGHDT, CDR2 YNNKEL (reference sequence). V was clipped by 0 bases and J by 2 bases, with 11 bases between them. This CDR3 is built from 15 residues. CDR3 sequence: CASSQEWTEPYEQYF. For the CDR3, the DNA is TGTGCCAGCAGCCAAGAGTGGACAGAACCCTACGAGCAGTACTTC.

This clonotype was seen more than once but under ten times. Germline and junction disagree at one end, which may indicate a read error. The chain combines TRBV9 with TRBJ1-5; a weak D match, TRBD1 (5 bases). The CDR3 has 11 amino acids. Germline assignment: CDR1 SGDLS and CDR2 YYNGEE. The CDR3 DNA follows: TGTGCCAGCAGCGTAGCAATTAGGGGAGCATTT. Its translation: CASSVAIRGAF.

This clonotype has a handful of counts. V is TRBV3-1 and J is TRBJ1-2; 10 nucleotides match TRBD1. The trim removed 3 bases at V and 8 bases at J, leaving 6 bases unmatched. Germline-derived CDR1 and CDR2 are LGHDT and YNNKEL (reference sequence). The CDR3 sequence is 14 residues long. The CDR3, as DNA: TGTGCCAGCAGCCAGGGACAGGGGTTTTACGGCTACACCTTC. Residues: CASSQGQGFYGYTF.

The chain has TRBV3-1 and TRBJ1-1; D remains ambiguous. The germline V gene encodes CDR1 LGHDT and CDR2 YNNKEL (reference sequence). V gave up 0 bases and J gave up 8 bases, with 7 bases separating them. CDR3 size: 12 residues. CDR3 in DNA: TGTGCCAGCAGCCAAGATTTTACAGAAGCTTTCTTT. It is translated as CASSQDFTEAFF.

The gene calls are TRBV5-6 and TRBJ1-5; no definite D call. CDR3 length equals 14 residues. Germline CDR1 is SGHDT and CDR2 is YYEEEE. The V end was cut by 3 bases, the J end by 4 bases, with 11 bases between. The CDR3 sequence: CASSYFGVNQPQHF. The CDR3 nucleotides read TGTGCCAGCAGCTACTTTGGAGTTAATCAGCCCCAGCATTTT.

There are a few counts of this clonotype. V and J are TRBV6-1 and TRBJ2-3; D uncertain. Germline loops: CDR1 MNHNS, CDR2 SASEGT. This CDR3 is 15 amino acids long. Trimming cost V 3 bases and J 4 bases, with 14 bases left between them. The CDR3 here is CASSDVPLVPDTQYF. The CDR3, as DNA: TGTGCCAGCAGTGATGTTCCCCTGGTTCCAGATACGCAGTATTTT.

The sample holds many counts of this clonotype. This chain uses TRBV11-2 with TRBJ1-5, with D uncertain. Trimming shortened V by 5 bases and J by 0 bases, and 14 bases separated the two germline ends. The CDR3 consists of 16 residues. Looked up from germline, CDR1 is SGHAT and CDR2 is FQNNGV. The CDR3 reads CASSPHRQYSNQPQHF. The CDR3 DNA sequence: TGTGCCAGCAGCCCCCATAGGCAATATAGCAATCAGCCCCAGCATTTT.

The chain employs TRBV4-2 and TRBJ2-7, with D possibly matching TRBD2 (7 bases). V was pared by 5 bases and J by 4 bases, with 21 bases between. Germline assignment: CDR1 LGHNA and CDR2 YNFKEQ. The CDR3 is 16 residues long. CDR3 loop: CASSGGGPLNSYEQYF. The CDR3, as DNA: TGTGCCAGCAGCGGGGGGGGCCCCCTAAACTCTTACGAGCAGTACTTC.

In this sample, this clonotype turned up many times. The chain joins TRBV5-1 to TRBJ2-6, with 7 bases that match TRBD1. CDR1 and CDR2 from the germline V gene are SGHRS and YFSETQ. V shed 6 bases and J 4 bases; nucleotides not matched to a gene: 7. The CDR3 has 15 amino acids. The CDR3 DNA is TGCGCCAGCACCAAAGGGGGCTCCGGGGCCAACGTCCTGACTTTC. Amino acid sequence: CASTKGGSGANVLTF. The whole variable domain, filled in from reference TRBV5-1 and TRBJ2-6, reads KAGVTQTPRYLIKTRGQQVTLSCSPISGHRSVSWYQQTPGQGLQFLFEYFSETQRNKGNFPGRFSGRQFSNSRSEMNVSTLELGDSALYLCASTKGGSGANVLTFGAGSRLTVL.

This clonotype showed up many times. The chain has TRBV27 and TRBJ2-5, with 8 bases matching TRBD1. The CDR3 contains 13 residues. CDR1 and CDR2 from the germline V gene are MNHEY and SMNVEV (reference sequence). Trimming removed 4 bases from V and 5 bases from J; junction bases left unmatched: 3. CDR3 in DNA: TGTGCCAGCAGTTCACGACAGGGGGAGACCCAGTACTTC. Protein: CASSSRQGETQYF.

This clonotype has a handful of counts. This sequence joins TRBV12-3 or TRBV12-4 and TRBJ2-7; D is possibly TRBD2 (6 bases). The CDR3 contains 13 residues. V lost 6 bases and J 3 bases, leaving 12 bases between the germline ends. As DNA, the CDR3 is TGTGCCAGCAGCCCGGGAGTCTACTACGAGCAGTACTTC. This translates into CASSPGVYYEQYF.

The J gene is TRBJ2-7, the V gene TRBV7-3; TRBD1 matches at 10 bases. V shed 1 base, J shed 5 bases, and the junction held 2 bases outside the gene matches. Per germline, CDR1 SGHTA and CDR2 FQGTGA. This CDR3 is 14 amino acids long. The CDR3: CASSLSGQGDEQYF. CDR3 nucleotide sequence: TGTGCCAGCAGCTTAAGTGGACAGGGGGACGAGCAGTACTTC.

The chain is built from TRBV12-3 or TRBV12-4 and TRBJ1-1, with D perhaps matching TRBD1 (5 bases). Trimming left V 6 bases short and J 4 bases short, with 15 bases between. The CDR3 consists of 14 residues. The CDR3 loop is CASRERGNGTEAFF. Here the CDR3 DNA reads TGTGCCAGCAGGGAAAGGGGAAACGGCACTGAAGCTTTCTTT.

The chain has TRBV5-1 and TRBJ2-7; D not certain. Germline lookup yields CDR1 SGHRS and CDR2 YFSETQ. V dropped 1 base and J dropped 6 bases, with 14 bases sitting between them. There are 14 residues in the CDR3. CDR3 amino acids: CASSLSGPVSEQYF. As DNA, the CDR3 is TGCGCCAGCAGCTTGTCTGGACCCGTATCCGAGCAGTACTTC. Variable domain in full (rest from reference TRBV5-1 and TRBJ2-7): KAGVTQTPRYLIKTRGQQVTLSCSPISGHRSVSWYQQTPGQGLQFLFEYFSETQRNKGNFPGRFSGRQFSNSRSEMNVSTLELGDSALYLCASSLSGPVSEQYFGPGTRLTVT.

DNA of the CDR3: TGTGCCAGCAGCTTAGTTCTAGCCTCAGAGACCCAGTACTTC. This codes for CASSLVLASETQYF. This sequence joins TRBV11-2 and TRBJ2-5, with D tentatively TRBD2 (5 bases). V shed 1 base and J shed 4 bases, with 10 bases lying between them. The CDR3 is made up of 14 amino acids. Germline CDR1 and CDR2: SGHAT and FQNNGV. The whole variable domain, remainder taken from reference TRBV11-2 and TRBJ2-5, is EAGVAQSPRYKIIEKRQSVAFWCNPISGHATLYWYQQILGQGPKLLIQFQNNGVVDDSQLPKDRFSAERLKGVDSTLKIQPAKLEDSAVYLCASSLVLASETQYFGPGTRLLVL.

The CDR3 spells CASSLSGTTGETQYF. The CDR3 DNA reads TGCGCCAGCAGCTTGTCCGGGACTACCGGAGAGACCCAGTACTTC. The V and J genes are TRBV5-1 and TRBJ2-5, with 7 bases matching TRBD2. Per the germline V gene, CDR1 is SGHRS and CDR2 is YFSETQ. The CDR3 covers 15 residues. V shed 1 base and J 4 bases; nucleotides not matched to a gene: 7. Combining the CDR3 with reference TRBV5-1 and TRBJ2-5 gives the whole variable domain KAGVTQTPRYLIKTRGQQVTLSCSPISGHRSVSWYQQTPGQGLQFLFEYFSETQRNKGNFPGRFSGRQFSNSRSEMNVSTLELGDSALYLCASSLSGTTGETQYFGPGTRLLVL.

The chain links TRBV19 to TRBJ1-2; TRBD1 is a possible D gene (5 bases). The CDR3 sequence is 13 residues long. V was trimmed by 6 bases and J by 6 bases, leaving 14 bases between them. Germline lookup yields CDR1 LNHDA and CDR2 SQIVND (reference sequence). The CDR3 spells CASRLGRRDGYTF. In DNA, the CDR3 is TGTGCCAGTAGACTGGGACGTAGGGATGGCTACACCTTC. Full variable domain (rest looked up from reference TRBV19 and TRBJ1-2): DGGITQSPKYLFRKEGQNVTLSCEQNLNHDAMYWYRQDPGQGLRLIYYSQIVNDFQKGDIAEGYSVSREKKESFPLTVTSAQKNPTAFYLCASRLGRRDGYTFGSGTRLTVV.